This T cell receptor beta chain came from a study of T cell responses to AZD1222 COVID-19 vaccine. Study outcomes and limitations: Possibly, clonal diversity was underestimated; donors were largely white British and included more females. Rises in breadth and depth of Spike-specific TCRs came after two AZD1222 doses.

A word on this clone: What it binds is not known.

TCRdb's table, derived via immunoSEQ multiplex PCR, lists solely in-frame clones and lacks some. The sample carries 55,000 to 65,000 clones, approximately 85% recorded once. The TCR sequence derives from an adult in good health. Sequences were derived from peripheral blood, sampled on day 0 of AZD1222 vaccination.

The CDR3 region has the DNA TGTGCCAGCAGCGGAACAGGGAGAGGCGGAACAGATACGCAGTATTTT. Amino acids: CASSGTGRGGTDTQYF. The J gene is TRBJ2-3, the V gene TRBV7-3; D may be TRBD1 (6 bases). The germline CDR1 and CDR2 sequences are SGHTA and FQGTGA. Between the trimmed V and J ends, which lost 5 bases and 3 bases, there was a span of 18 bases. There are 16 residues in the CDR3.